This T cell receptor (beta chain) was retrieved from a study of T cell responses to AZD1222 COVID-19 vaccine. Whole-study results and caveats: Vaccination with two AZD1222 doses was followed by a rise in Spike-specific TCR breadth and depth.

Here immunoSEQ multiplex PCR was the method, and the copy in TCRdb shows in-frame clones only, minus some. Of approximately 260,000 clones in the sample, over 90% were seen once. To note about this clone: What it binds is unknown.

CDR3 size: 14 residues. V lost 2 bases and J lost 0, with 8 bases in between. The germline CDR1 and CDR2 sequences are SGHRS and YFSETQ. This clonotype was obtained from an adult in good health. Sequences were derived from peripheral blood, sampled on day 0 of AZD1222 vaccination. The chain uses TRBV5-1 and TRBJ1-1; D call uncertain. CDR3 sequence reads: CASSFLGVNTEAFF. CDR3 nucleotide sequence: TGCGCCAGCAGCTTTTTGGGAGTGAACACTGAAGCTTTCTTT.